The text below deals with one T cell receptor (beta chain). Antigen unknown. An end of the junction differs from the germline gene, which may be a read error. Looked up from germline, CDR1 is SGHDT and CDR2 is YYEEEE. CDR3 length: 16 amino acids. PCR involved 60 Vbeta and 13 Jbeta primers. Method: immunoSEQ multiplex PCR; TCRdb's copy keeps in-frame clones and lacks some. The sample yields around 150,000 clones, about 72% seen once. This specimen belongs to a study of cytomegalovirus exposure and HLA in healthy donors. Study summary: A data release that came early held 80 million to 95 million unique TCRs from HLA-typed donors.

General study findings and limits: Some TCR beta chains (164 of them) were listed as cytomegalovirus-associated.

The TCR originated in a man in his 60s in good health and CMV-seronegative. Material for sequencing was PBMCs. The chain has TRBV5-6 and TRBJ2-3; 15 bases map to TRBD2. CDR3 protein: CASSTGLAGGTDTQYF. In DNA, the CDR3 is TGTGCCAGCAGCACGGGACTAGCGGGGGGCACGGATACGCAGTATTTT.